Shown below are 25 T cell receptor beta chains from a single sample sequenced in a study of regulatory T cells in long-lasting Graves disease. The time point here: newly diagnosed GD, antithyroid drugs for less than 3 months. Construction of the TCR library relied on RNA isolated from PBMCs. Library construction for TCR beta used iRepertoire HTBI primers and Arm-PCR of CDR3 regions. One entry per CDR3 protein results from TCRdb running MiXCR on the multiplex PCR reads. The profile shows about 240,000 distinct CDR3 sequences, around 20% of them singletons. The material was peripheral blood mononuclear cells (PBMCs), obtained at new diagnosis, from a patient treated with antithyroid drugs. Receptors were obtained from a female donor with Graves disease.

This clonotype was seen ten or more times. This chain uses TRBV28 with TRBJ2-5, with D possibly being TRBD1 or TRBD2 (6 bases each). The V and J ends lost 6 bases and 4 bases respectively, with 15 bases between them. Germline CDR1 is MDHEN and CDR2 is SYDVKM. This CDR3 is built from 14 residues. CDR3 bases: TGTGCCAGCAGCCTAAGGGGGGACTTAGAGACCCAGTACTTC. Its translation is CASSLRGDLETQYF.

This clonotype has at least ten counts. The rearrangement links TRBV20-1 to TRBJ2-5, with unresolved D. V lost 5 bases and J 0 bases, leaving 10 bases between the germline ends. CDR3 length: 13 amino acids. Germline V gene lookup returns CDR1 DFQATT and CDR2 SNEGSKA (reference sequence). This CDR3 is CSAPTAYQETQYF. For the CDR3, the DNA is TGCAGTGCTCCTACAGCGTACCAAGAGACCCAGTACTTC.

This clonotype was counted at least ten times. V gene TRBV4-1 combines with J gene TRBJ2-3; tentatively, D is TRBD2 (5 bases). Germline CDR1 MGHRA, CDR2 YSYEKL. Trimming stripped 8 bases from V and 2 bases from J, with 20 bases between. The CDR3 totals 16 residues. The CDR3 DNA sequence: TGCGCCAGCTCCCCCCCGCTAACTCGGGACACAGATACGCAGTATTTT. This sequence encodes CASSPPLTRDTDTQYF.

This clonotype was seen repeatedly, ten times or more. The chain recombines TRBV4-2 with TRBJ1-6, with D unresolved. CDR3 length: 14 residues. Germline CDR1 and CDR2: LGHNA and YNFKEQ. Deletions cut 1 base from V and 10 bases from J, with 11 bases between. CDR3 bases: TGTGCCAGCAGCCAAGTAGTAGGAGACTCACCCCTCCACTTT. Protein product: CASSQVVGDSPLHF.

This clonotype was seen repeatedly, ten times or more. The CDR3 coding sequence is TGTGCCAGCAGTTACTCGAACCTTAAAACAGATACGCAGTATTTT. It encodes CASSYSNLKTDTQYF. This sequence joins TRBV6-9 and TRBJ2-3; D unresolved. CDR3 length: 15 residues. From germline, CDR1 is MNHGY and CDR2 SVAAGI. V was trimmed by 3 bases and J by 3 bases, leaving 13 bases between them.

This clonotype was seen more than once but under ten times. The chain joins TRBV11-1 to TRBJ1-1; D is uncertain. Trimming took 6 bases from V and 1 from J, leaving 12 bases between them. CDR3 length equals 14 residues. In germline, CDR1 is SGHAT, CDR2 FQDESV (reference sequence). CDR3 coding DNA: TGTGCCAGCAGTCAACGACGGGGGAACACTGAAGCTTTCTTT. Translated: CASSQRRGNTEAFF.

The chain has TRBV20-1 and TRBJ2-3; weak D call: TRBD2 (5 bases). Germline values: CDR1 DFQATT, CDR2 SNEGSKA (reference sequence). Trimming stripped 1 base from V and 1 base from J, with 15 bases between. The CDR3 length is 16 residues. CDR3 loop: CSARGLVEGGTDTQYF. The CDR3 bases are TGCAGTGCTAGAGGTCTAGTTGAGGGTGGCACAGATACGCAGTATTTT.

This clonotype was seen at least ten times. J is TRBJ2-3 and V is TRBV4-3, with D perhaps given as TRBD1 or TRBD2 (5 bases each). CDR1 and CDR2 (germline): LGHNA, YSLEER. The V and J ends lost 2 bases and 2 bases respectively, with 17 bases between them. The CDR3 runs 17 residues. In nucleotides, the CDR3 is TGCGCCAGCAGCCAACGGAGATTGAGGGGAGACACAGATACGCAGTATTTT. Translated, it gives CASSQRRLRGDTDTQYF.

This clonotype came up many times. The chain combines TRBV7-2 with TRBJ2-1; TRBD2 matches at 14 bases. Germline CDR1 SGHTA, CDR2 FQGNSA. This CDR3 is 15 amino acids long. V was pared by 4 bases and J by 10 bases, with 6 bases of the junction left unmatched. CDR3 residues: CASSSGLAGEGEQFF. In DNA, the CDR3 is TGTGCCAGCAGCTCGGGACTAGCGGGAGAGGGAGAGCAGTTCTTC.

This clonotype was seen many times. The chain links TRBV5-1 to TRBJ2-7; TRBD1 might be the D (6 bases). Germline assignment: CDR1 SGHRS and CDR2 YFSETQ. The V end lost 4 bases, the J end lost 6 bases, and 14 bases lay between the germline ends. The CDR3 loop spans 13 amino acids. The CDR3 region has the DNA TGCGCCAGCAGCACCCTACAGGGCCCCGAGCAGTACTTC. It codes for CASSTLQGPEQYF.

A note on this clonotype: The junction and the germline gene differ at one end; a read error may be behind it. The chain employs TRBV11-1 and TRBJ2-7, with 10 positions matching TRBD1. The CDR3 extends over 14 amino acids. Germline CDR1 and CDR2: SGHAT and FQDESV (reference sequence). The CDR3 bases are TGCGCCAGCACACCGGGGACAGGGGACTACGAGCAGTACTTC. Residues: CASTPGTGDYEQYF.

The chain joins TRBV7-8 to TRBJ1-5; TRBD1 matches 10 bases. The junction had 10 bases not matched to a gene; V was cut back by 4 bases and J by 4 bases. Germline CDR1 is SGHVS and CDR2 is FQNEAQ. The CDR3 is 17 amino acids. In DNA form, the CDR3 reads TGTGCCAGCAGCTCTGCCACGAGGACAGGGGGGAATCAGCCCCAGCATTTT. This gives the protein CASSSATRTGGNQPQHF.

This clonotype has ten or more counts. The chain has TRBV6-1 and TRBJ2-5, with D unresolved. The CDR3 loop spans 11 amino acids. The germline V gene has CDR1 MNHNS and CDR2 SASEGT. The V and J ends lost 6 bases and 9 bases respectively, with 11 bases between them. The CDR3 reads CASSGYLAQYF. For the CDR3, the DNA is TGTGCCAGCAGCGGTTATCTCGCCCAGTACTTC.

This clonotype has a handful of counts. The chain uses TRBV12-3 or TRBV12-4 and TRBJ1-4; D is ambiguous. This CDR3 is 14 amino acids long. The V end was cut by 6 bases, the J end by 3 bases, with 11 bases between. CDR3 coding DNA: TGTGCCAGCAGCCCCGGGATGTCTAATGAAAAACTGTTTTTT. Encoded protein: CASSPGMSNEKLFF.

This clonotype was found many times. This chain joins TRBV6-2 or TRBV6-3 and TRBJ2-1; D not resolved. The germline V gene encodes CDR1 MNHEY and CDR2 SVGEGT. The V and J ends lost 0 bases and 8 bases respectively, with 5 bases between them. CDR3 length equals 12 residues. The chain's CDR3 is CASSYSNHEQFF. The CDR3 DNA reads TGTGCCAGCAGTTACTCAAATCATGAGCAGTTCTTC.

This clonotype was picked up many times. It is unclear where the CDR3 begins or ends on the DNA, so no DNA is shown, and the CDR3 is as TCRdb lists it. This rearrangement joins TRBV12-3 or TRBV12-4 to TRBJ1-5; the D call in the table, TRBD1, was not verified against the DNA. Including both end residues, the CDR3 is 16 amino acids long. CDR3 region: CASSSSTGGYYQPQHF.

This clonotype was observed at least ten times. The chain is built from TRBV9 and TRBJ1-6; the D is unclear. V was shortened by 0 bases and J by 7 bases, with 14 bases between the two germline ends. The length of the CDR3 is 16 residues. Germline V gene sequence: CDR1 SGDLS, CDR2 YYNGEE. DNA for the CDR3: TGTGCCAGCAGCGTAGCTACTGCAGGACGAAATTCACCCCTCCACTTT. Encoded protein: CASSVATAGRNSPLHF.

This clonotype was detected only a few times. A clone one base away is much larger, so this may be a read error. V gene TRBV28 combines with J gene TRBJ1-4; D ambiguous. V was clipped by 3 bases and J by 4 bases, with 9 bases between them. Germline V CDR1 and CDR2: MDHEN, SYDVKM. The CDR3 is made up of 14 amino acids. Written as DNA, the CDR3 is TGTGCCAGCAGTTTCCTTGTCCTTAATGAAAAACTGTTTTTT. The encoded protein is CASSFLVLNEKLFF. Drawing the rest from reference TRBV28 and TRBJ1-4, the complete variable domain is DVKVTQSSRYLVKRTGEKVFLECVQDMDHENMFWYRQDPGLGLRLIYFSYDVKMKEKGDIPEGYSVSREKKERFSLILESASTNQTSMYLCASSFLVLNEKLFFGSGTQLSVL.

This clonotype was observed many times. The V call is TRBV7-8, the J call TRBJ1-5, with D perhaps TRBD1 (5 bases). Trimming took 5 bases from V and 2 from J, leaving 16 bases between them. The CDR3 has 16 residues. Germline values: CDR1 SGHVS, CDR2 FQNEAQ. CDR3 residues: CASSPTGLGGNQPQHF. CDR3 DNA sequence: TGTGCCAGCAGCCCCACAGGCCTGGGTGGCAATCAGCCCCAGCATTTT.

This rearrangement joins TRBV11-2 to TRBJ2-5; D possibly matches TRBD1 or TRBD2 (5 bases each). The CDR3 has 15 amino acids. V shed 5 bases and J shed 2 bases, with 15 bases lying between them. Germline lookup yields CDR1 SGHAT and CDR2 FQNNGV. Written as DNA, the CDR3 is TGTGCCAGCAGCCCGACCGGGACGCTGCAAGAGACCCAGTACTTC. Translation: CASSPTGTLQETQYF.

In this sample, this clonotype turned up a few times. The J gene is TRBJ2-3, the V gene TRBV10-1; D is unclear. The CDR3 runs 16 residues. Germline CDR1 WNHNN, CDR2 SYGVQD (reference sequence). V was trimmed by 0 bases and J by 2 bases, leaving 12 bases between them. CDR3 residues: CASSESDGMLTDTQYF. CDR3 nucleotides: TGCGCCAGCAGTGAGTCGGACGGTATGCTCACAGATACGCAGTATTTT.

This clonotype was detected many times. The V call is TRBV6-5, the J call TRBJ1-5, with a tentative D call TRBD1 (5 bases). Between the trimmed V and J ends, which lost 2 bases and 6 bases, there was a span of 11 bases. The CDR3 has 14 residues. CDR1 and CDR2 from the germline V gene are MNHEY and SVGAGI. This CDR3 is CASSYRGQGQPQHF. In nucleotides, the CDR3 is TGTGCCAGCAGTTACCGAGGGCAGGGTCAGCCCCAGCATTTT.

In this sample, this clonotype turned up many times. Since a much larger clone is just one base distant, this may be a read error. This chain links TRBV2 with TRBJ2-5; 7 bases fit TRBD1. Trimming cost V 9 bases and J 7 bases; bases outside gene matches: 8. CDR3 length equals 12 residues. The germline gives CDR1 SNHLY, CDR2 FYNNEI. CDR3 bases: TGTGCCAGTTACAGGGGATCGGGGACCCAGTACTTC. This gives the protein CASYRGSGTQYF.

In its sample, this clonotype was seen many times. The chain is built from TRBV6-5 and TRBJ2-7; D tentatively fits TRBD1 or TRBD2 (5 bases each). CDR1 and CDR2 from the germline V gene are MNHEY and SVGAGI. The CDR3 contains 16 residues. With 4 bases removed from V and 3 bases from J, the gap between germline ends came to 19 bases. The chain's CDR3 is CASSSLLGPSSYEQYF. The CDR3 DNA is TGTGCCAGCAGTTCGCTCCTGGGACCCAGCAGCTACGAGCAGTACTTC.

This clonotype was detected ten times or more. The V call is TRBV28, the J call TRBJ2-7; TRBD1 aligns across 9 bases. The V gene's germline CDR1 is MDHEN and CDR2 SYDVKM. With V trimmed by 5 bases and J by 5 bases, 13 bases remained unmatched. CDR3 length equals 16 residues. In DNA, the CDR3 is TGTGCCAGCAGTCCCTCCCCGGGACAGGGTATCGACGAGCAGTACTTC. Translating gives CASSPSPGQGIDEQYF.